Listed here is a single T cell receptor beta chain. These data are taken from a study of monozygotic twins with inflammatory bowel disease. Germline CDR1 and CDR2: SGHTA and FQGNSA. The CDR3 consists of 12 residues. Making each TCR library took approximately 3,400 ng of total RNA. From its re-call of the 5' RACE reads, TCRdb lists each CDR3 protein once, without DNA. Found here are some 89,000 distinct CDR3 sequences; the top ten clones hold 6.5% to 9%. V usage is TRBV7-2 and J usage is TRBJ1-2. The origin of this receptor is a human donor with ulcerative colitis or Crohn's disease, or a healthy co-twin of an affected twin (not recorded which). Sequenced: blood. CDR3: CASSPILPGYTF.